These T cell receptor beta chains were read from a single sample in a study of Ad26.COV2.S vaccination and SARS-CoV-2 variants. TCRdb keeps only in-frame clones here, not all; method: immunoSEQ multiplex PCR. Of about 480,000 clones in the sample, 87% were seen once. The sample here was peripheral blood, taken in a trial of Ad26.COV2.S vaccine versus placebo. Receptors were obtained from a person between 18 and 65 years old who received the Ad26.COV2.S COVID-19 vaccine or a placebo. Both conserved end residues are part of each CDR3. A D gene is named only where the DNA matches it firmly. The size of a clone is reported for some rows only, either as once, few or many, or as a class for expanded clones.

TRBV5-1	TRBJ2-2	TRBD1	.	TGCGCCAGCAGCCTGGGACAGGGTAATCCCACCGGGGAGCTGTTTTTT	CASSLGQGNPTGELFF
TRBV9	TRBJ2-2	.	.	TGTGCCAGCAGCGTCAAAGGGGCGGCCGGGGAGCTGTTTTTT	CASSVKGAAGELFF
TRBV24-1	TRBJ1-5	.	once	TGTGCCACCAGTGACCCCCGACAGACAAGCAATCAGCCCCAGCATTTT	CATSDPRQTSNQPQHF
TRBV5-4	TRBJ2-5	TRBD1	.	TGTGCCAGCAGCTTGGACCCCAGAGGGGGCCAGACCCAGTACTTC	CASSLDPRGGQTQYF
TRBV19	TRBJ1-2	.	.	TGTGCCAGTAGGACAACGGGGCTATATGGCTACACCTTC	CASRTTGLYGYTF
TRBV28	TRBJ2-1	.	.	TGTGCCAGCAGTCCCCCCCGGGTTAATGAGCAGTTCTTC	CASSPPRVNEQFF
TRBV5-4	TRBJ2-1	.	.	TGTGCCAGCAGCTTGGCTCCGGGAGTGGGCAATGAGCAGTTCTTC	CASSLAPGVGNEQFF
TRBV29-1	TRBJ1-4	.	.	TGCAGCGTTGAATTACAGTCTAATGAAAAACTGTTTTTT	CSVELQSNEKLFF
TRBV3-1/TRBV3-2	TRBJ2-1	.	.	TGTGCCAGCAGCGTCCAGGATGAGCAGTTCTTC	CASSVQDEQFF
TRBV6-6	TRBJ2-7	TRBD2	.	TGTGCCAGTCAAAACCCGGGACTAGCGAGATACGAGCAGTACTTC	CASQNPGLARYEQYF
TRBV9	TRBJ2-2	.	.	TGTGCCAGCAGCGTAGCTGCCAGGGCCCCGAACACCGGGGAGCTGTTTTTT	CASSVAARAPNTGELFF
TRBV12-3/TRBV12-4	TRBJ1-2	.	once	TGTGCCAGCAGCCCGGGACGGGTCTATGGCTACACCTTC	CASSPGRVYGYTF
TRBV5-1	TRBJ2-1	TRBD1	.	TGCGCCAGCAGCTACACGGGACAGGGGCTCAATGAGCAGTTCTTC	CASSYTGQGLNEQFF
TRBV5-1	TRBJ1-4	.	.	TGCGCCAGCAGCTCCTCCGGGGGAAGGAATGAAAAACTGTTTTTT	CASSSSGGRNEKLFF
TRBV5-1	TRBJ1-2	TRBD1	.	TGCGCCAGCAGCAACCCCCCGGGACAGGGCTTCATAAACTATGGCTACACCTTC	CASSNPPGQGFINYGYTF
TRBV9	TRBJ2-3	.	.	TGTGCCAGCAGCGTAGGTCAGGGATCTGTTGATACGCAGTATTTT	CASSVGQGSVDTQYF
TRBV3-1/TRBV3-2	TRBJ1-2	TRBD1	.	TGTGCCAGCAGCCCGGGACAGGCTTATGGCTACACCTTC	CASSPGQAYGYTF
TRBV28	TRBJ1-4	TRBD1	few	TGTGCCAGCAGTTTATTTGGGACAGGTTTGCGTTCTTCGACTAATGAAAAACTGTTTTTT	CASSLFGTGLRSSTNEKLFF
TRBV7-9	TRBJ2-5	TRBD1	few	TGTGCCAGCAGCTTACAGTTGGGACAGCAAGAGACCCAGTACTTC	CASSLQLGQQETQYF
TRBV6-6	TRBJ1-2	.	.	TGTGCCAGCAGCCGTGACAGAAGCTATGGCTACACCTTC	CASSRDRSYGYTF
TRBV6-6	TRBJ2-7	.	.	TGTGCCACCTCGGGGGCGTACGAGCAGTACTTC	CATSGAYEQYF
TRBV5-6	TRBJ2-1	.	.	TGTGCCAGCAGCTTGGTTTGGCGAGGTGAGCAGTTCTTC	CASSLVWRGEQFF
TRBV9	TRBJ1-3	TRBD1	.	TGTGCCAGCAGCCCCGGGACAGGCGGAAACACCATATATTTT	CASSPGTGGNTIYF